The 28 T cell receptor beta chains in this list originate from one sample, sequenced in a study of glioma-infiltrating T cells after dendritic cell vaccination. Using immunoSEQ multiplex PCR, the repertoire was profiled, and TCRdb retains in-frame clones only, with some absent. The repertoire includes around 97,000 clones, roughly 76% of them detected once, and roughly 12% sits in the top ten. Sequenced material: blood, taken before dendritic cell vaccination. These receptors were collected from a human donor with glioblastoma.

This chain uses TRBV7-9 with TRBJ2-2; 7 bases line up with TRBD1. The CDR3 has 14 amino acids. After removal of 3 bases from V and 7 bases from J, the junction contained 5 bases not matched to a gene. In germline, CDR1 is SEHNR, CDR2 FQNEAQ (reference sequence). CDR3 protein: CASSLAGGIGELFF. CDR3 coding DNA: TGTGCCAGCAGCTTGGCAGGGGGAATCGGGGAGCTGTTTTTT.

V usage is TRBV5-6 and J usage is TRBJ2-5; no definite D call. The CDR3 totals 13 residues. The V gene's germline CDR1 is SGHDT and CDR2 YYEEEE. V was cut by 2 bases and J by 2 bases, with 7 bases left in between. In nucleotides, the CDR3 is TGTGCCAGCAGCTTACAGTTTCAAGAGACCCAGTACTTC. Translated: CASSLQFQETQYF.

The rearrangement joins TRBV5-1 to TRBJ1-6; D gene unclear. Germline values: CDR1 SGHRS, CDR2 YFSETQ. With 0 bases removed from V and 7 bases from J, the gap between germline ends came to 11 bases. The CDR3 runs 15 residues. This CDR3 reads CASSLVHPRNSPLHF. The CDR3 DNA sequence: TGCGCCAGCAGCTTGGTCCACCCGAGGAATTCACCCCTCCACTTT.

The chain couples TRBV19 to TRBJ1-1; the match to TRBD1 covers 7 bases. CDR1 is LNHDA and CDR2 is SQIVND in the germline V gene (reference sequence). After removal of 9 bases from V and 11 bases from J, the junction contained 6 bases not matched to a gene. The CDR3 length is 10 residues. CDR3 nucleotide sequence: TGTGCCAGCCAGGGGGGTGTGGCTTTCTTT. Translation: CASQGGVAFF.

The chain employs TRBV28 and TRBJ2-7; the D gene is possibly TRBD2 (5 bases). The V end lost 3 bases, the J end lost 2 bases, and 17 bases lay between the germline ends. Germline loops: CDR1 MDHEN, CDR2 SYDVKM. CDR3 length: 16 amino acids. The CDR3 DNA reads TGTGCCAGCAGTTTGAGTAGTCGGGGTGGGGCCTACGAGCAGTACTTC. It yields the protein CASSLSSRGGAYEQYF. Looking up the rest from reference TRBV28 and TRBJ2-7 gives the full variable domain: DVKVTQSSRYLVKRTGEKVFLECVQDMDHENMFWYRQDPGLGLRLIYFSYDVKMKEKGDIPEGYSVSREKKERFSLILESASTNQTSMYLCASSLSSRGGAYEQYFGPGTRLTVT.

V is TRBV11-2 and J is TRBJ1-1; no clear D. CDR1 is SGHAT and CDR2 is FQNNGV in the germline V gene. The CDR3 loop spans 12 amino acids. With 6 bases removed from V and 3 bases from J, the gap between germline ends came to 8 bases. The CDR3 sequence: CASRLPYTEAFF. In DNA form, the CDR3 reads TGTGCCAGCAGACTACCCTACACTGAAGCTTTCTTT.

The rearrangement uses TRBV7-2 and TRBJ2-3, with D perhaps matching TRBD1 (6 bases). The V end lost 3 bases, the J end lost 1 base, and 14 bases lay between the germline ends. This CDR3 comprises 16 residues. CDR1 is SGHTA and CDR2 is FQGNSA in the germline V gene. DNA for the CDR3: TGTGCCAGCAGCTTTGGTCGCGCAGGGGGCACAGATACGCAGTATTTT. Amino acid sequence: CASSFGRAGGTDTQYF.

This clone was detected only a few times. This sequence joins TRBV7-9 and TRBJ2-2; TRBD2 matches at 11 bases. Germline lookup yields CDR1 SEHNR and CDR2 FQNEAQ (reference sequence). The CDR3 spans 16 residues. V lost 4 bases to trimming and J lost 9 bases; unmatched junction nucleotides: 10. Written as DNA, the CDR3 is TGTGCCAGCAGCTATAGCGGGACTAGCGGCCCCAGGGAGCTGTTTTTT. This codes for CASSYSGTSGPRELFF.

V and J are TRBV6-1 and TRBJ2-3; perhaps TRBD2 as D (5 bases). This CDR3 spans 15 amino acids. Trimming stripped 2 bases from V and 4 bases from J, with 13 bases between. Germline V gene data show CDR1 as MNHNS and CDR2 as SASEGT. The CDR3 is CASSEYGETADTQYF. The CDR3 bases are TGTGCCAGCAGTGAATACGGGGAAACTGCAGATACGCAGTATTTT.

J is TRBJ2-5 and V is TRBV5-1; 13 bases fit TRBD2. Germline V gene lookup returns CDR1 SGHRS and CDR2 YFSETQ. This CDR3 region has 14 residues. V was pared by 4 bases and J by 3 bases, with 0 bases of the junction left unmatched. CDR3 in DNA: TGCGCCAGCAGCGGACTAGCGGGGGAAGAGACCCAGTACTTC. Amino acid sequence: CASSGLAGEETQYF.

The gene calls are TRBV6-1 and TRBJ2-4; D unclear. V lost 2 bases, J lost 15 bases, and 11 bases lay in between. The CDR3 length is 11 residues. Germline values: CDR1 MNHNS, CDR2 SASEGT. CDR3 protein: CASSELGRRYF. The CDR3 nucleotides are TGTGCCAGCAGTGAATTGGGCAGAAGGTACTTC.

This chain links TRBV6-1 with TRBJ2-7, with a weak D call TRBD2 (5 bases). CDR3 size: 13 residues. V was pared by 6 bases and J by 2 bases, with 11 bases between. In germline, CDR1 is MNHNS, CDR2 SASEGT. This CDR3 reads CASSPDGTYEQYF. The CDR3, as DNA: TGTGCCAGCAGCCCGGACGGGACCTACGAGCAGTACTTC.

The chain joins TRBV7-2 to TRBJ2-5; D is unclear. This CDR3 region has 12 residues. In germline, CDR1 is SGHTA, CDR2 FQGNSA. Trimming took off 3 bases at V and 5 bases at J, with 7 bases between the two ends. Here the CDR3 DNA reads TGTGCCAGCAGCTTTTCCCAGGAGACCCAGTACTTC. This gives the protein CASSFSQETQYF. Drawing the rest from reference TRBV7-2 and TRBJ2-5, the complete variable domain is GAGVSQSPSNKVTEKGKDVELRCDPISGHTALYWYRQSLGQGLEFLIYFQGNSAPDKSGLPSDRFSAERTGGSVSTLTIQRTQQEDSAVYLCASSFSQETQYFGPGTRLLVL.

The chain joins TRBV10-3 to TRBJ2-5, with 10 bases lining up with TRBD1. This CDR3 is 14 amino acids long. CDR1 is ENHRY and CDR2 is SYGVKD in the germline V gene. Trimming took 4 bases from V and 2 from J; bases not matched to a gene: 1. CDR3 residues: CAISGDRGQETQYF. The CDR3 DNA reads TGTGCCATCAGTGGGGACAGGGGACAAGAGACCCAGTACTTC.

The rearrangement uses TRBV27 and TRBJ2-7, with D uncertain. CDR3 length: 14 residues. V lost 2 bases to trimming and J lost 0 bases, with 8 bases between them. Germline V gene sequence: CDR1 MNHEY, CDR2 SMNVEV (reference sequence). CDR3 nucleotide sequence: TGTGCCAGCAGTTTACAGGTGAGCTCCTACGAGCAGTACTTC. Translating it yields CASSLQVSSYEQYF.

V and J are TRBV19 and TRBJ1-2; the D gene is possibly TRBD1 (5 bases). The CDR3 is 14 amino acids. Germline V gene lookup returns CDR1 LNHDA and CDR2 SQIVND (reference sequence). Trimming removed 5 bases from V and 5 bases from J, with 15 bases in between. The CDR3 nucleotides read TGTGCCAGTAGTCCTCAGACAGTTAGATATGGCTACACCTTC. This codes for CASSPQTVRYGYTF.

This clone was counted a few times. V and J are TRBV6-4 and TRBJ1-3; no reliable D call. Trimming left V 0 bases short and J 0 bases short, with 6 bases between. The V gene's germline CDR1 is MRHNA and CDR2 SNTAGT. This CDR3 is built from 15 residues. The CDR3 sequence: CASSDSYSSGNTIYF. CDR3 nucleotide sequence: TGTGCCAGCAGTGACTCGTATAGCTCTGGAAACACCATATATTTT.

The CDR3: CASSFGTGGYEQYF. In nucleotides, the CDR3 is TGTGCCAGCAGTTTCGGGACAGGGGGCTACGAGCAGTACTTC. This chain joins TRBV6-6 and TRBJ2-7; TRBD1 agrees at 11 bases. CDR3 length: 14 amino acids. Germline V gives CDR1 MNHNY, CDR2 SVGAGI (reference sequence). Germline trimming cut 4 bases from V and 3 bases from J; bases unmatched to any gene: 2.

This clone was observed a single time. The V gene is TRBV7-8, the J gene TRBJ1-1, with a weak D call TRBD1 (5 bases). Germline assignment: CDR1 SGHVS and CDR2 FQNEAQ. V was shortened by 1 base and J by 1 base, with 16 bases between the two germline ends. The CDR3 spans 17 residues. For the CDR3, the DNA is TGTGCCAGCAGCTTAGTAATCAGATCGGGGGAGAACACTGAAGCTTTCTTT. This encodes CASSLVIRSGENTEAFF.

The chain couples TRBV10-3 to TRBJ1-1; D gene ambiguous. The CDR3 has 12 residues. Trimming took off 4 bases at V and 6 bases at J, with 9 bases between the two ends. Germline lookup yields CDR1 ENHRY and CDR2 SYGVKD. CDR3 sequence reads: CAISAPRAEAFF. The CDR3 coding sequence is TGTGCCATCAGTGCCCCGAGGGCTGAAGCTTTCTTT.

V and J are TRBV10-1 and TRBJ1-1; 7 nucleotides align to TRBD1. V trimming: 3 bases; J trimming: 10 bases; junction bases outside the gene matches: 8. The germline V gene has CDR1 WNHNN and CDR2 SYGVQD (reference sequence). This CDR3 contains 13 residues. CDR3 in amino acids: CASSEWTQGGAFF. The CDR3, as DNA: TGCGCCAGCAGTGAATGGACCCAGGGGGGAGCTTTCTTT.

The V and J genes are TRBV10-3 and TRBJ2-2; 9 bases align to TRBD1. The CDR3 length is 15 residues. With V trimmed by 9 bases and J by 4 bases, 9 bases remained unmatched. Germline V gene sequence: CDR1 ENHRY, CDR2 SYGVKD. CDR3 coding DNA: TGTGCCATGGGATCGGGACAGGGTACCACCGGGGAGCTGTTTTTT. This encodes CAMGSGQGTTGELFF.

CDR3: CASSPWFDTNPEGYGYTF. Here the CDR3 DNA reads TGTGCCAGCAGCCCATGGTTTGACACCAACCCGGAGGGCTATGGCTACACCTTC. This chain joins TRBV14 and TRBJ1-2, with D unresolved. Germline CDR1 is SGHDN and CDR2 is FVKESK. V was pared by 4 bases and J by 4 bases, with 25 bases between. The CDR3 loop spans 18 amino acids.

This sequence joins TRBV30 and TRBJ1-2, with 7 bases aligning to TRBD1. The J segment lost 2 bases and the V segment lost 7 bases, leaving 13 bases of the junction unmatched. The CDR3 runs to 15 residues. The germline V gene has CDR1 GTSNPN and CDR2 SVGIG (reference sequence). The CDR3 region has the DNA TGTGCCTACCTTCAGGGACAGCAAACCAACTATGGCTACACCTTC. This translates into CAYLQGQQTNYGYTF.

V gene TRBV9 combines with J gene TRBJ1-2; no clear D. Germline CDR1 reads SGDLS; CDR2 reads YYNGEE. The CDR3 sequence is 13 residues long. Trimming cost V 0 bases and J 5 bases, with 8 bases left between them. The CDR3 coding sequence is TGTGCCAGCAGCGTAGTTGGGCGTTATGGCTACACCTTC. This sequence encodes CASSVVGRYGYTF.

The chain joins TRBV10-1 to TRBJ2-3; a weak D match, TRBD1 (6 bases). With 6 bases removed from V and 14 bases from J, the gap between germline ends came to 21 bases. The CDR3 length is 13 residues. Germline loops: CDR1 WNHNN, CDR2 SYGVQD (reference sequence). CDR3 amino acids: CASSPGRTDMGYF. Here the CDR3 DNA reads TGCGCCAGCAGCCCCGGCAGGACAGATATGGGGTATTTT.

The chain is built from TRBV27 and TRBJ2-7; 7 bases map to TRBD2. Looked up from germline, CDR1 is MNHEY and CDR2 is SMNVEV (reference sequence). This CDR3 is 14 amino acids long. Trimming took 3 bases from V and 6 from J; bases not matched to a gene: 8. The CDR3 DNA sequence: TGTGCCAGCAGTTTTGGGACTATCGGGGCCGAGCAGTACTTC. This gives the protein CASSFGTIGAEQYF.

This chain uses TRBV19 with TRBJ1-5; D remains unclear. This CDR3 region has 14 residues. Trimming removed 4 bases from V and 0 bases from J, with 7 bases in between. Germline values: CDR1 LNHDA, CDR2 SQIVND (reference sequence). The CDR3 loop reads CASSRRYSNQPQHF. The CDR3 region has the DNA TGTGCCAGTAGTAGGAGATATAGCAATCAGCCCCAGCATTTT.